The present entry profiles one TCR beta chain with its context. CDR1 and CDR2 (germline): SGHRS, YFSETQ. The CDR3 is 15 residues long. The V end lost 4 bases, the J end lost 2 bases, and 13 bases lay between the germline ends. The data are from a study of blood T cell repertoires in COVID-19. Study background: Italy, Spain and the United States were the sources of the convalescent and acute COVID-19 samples. Sources were T cells, B-cell-depleted T cells, or PBMCs; the material itself was cDNA or gDNA.

Measured with immunoSEQ multiplex PCR; TCRdb has only the in-frame clones, and not every one. Found here are 250,000 or so clones, less than 85% of them singletons; the top ten hold 1.8%. Recruits, aged about 18 to 90 years, lived in 25 or so US areas. The study assigned cohorts using participant-reported clinical history. This receptor was identified in a man aged 60 to 69 who had recovered from COVID-19. V is TRBV5-1 and J is TRBJ1-3; D ambiguous. The sequenced sample consisted of PBMCs or T cells enriched from blood (not recorded which). The CDR3 nucleotides read TGCGCCAGCAGCGCCATGGGGAGCACTGGAAACACCATATATTTT. This encodes CASSAMGSTGNTIYF.